Presented here are 10 T cell receptor beta chains from one specimen sequenced in a study of T cells in women clearing cervical HPV infection. TCRdb keeps only in-frame clones here, not all; method: immunoSEQ multiplex PCR. Across tens of thousands of clones, the top ten clones capture 5% to 7.5% of the sample. Sequencing used blood buffy coat. These receptor sequences come from a woman aged 18 to 69 with a cervical HPV16 infection that either progressed to CIN3+ or cleared (not recorded which).

About this clone itself: The CDR3 extends 3 residues past the end of the read, so its final part is completed from the germline J gene. The chain links TRBV6-1 to TRBJ1-2, with D unclear. There are 12 residues in the CDR3. The V gene lost 3 bases and the J gene lost 0 bases, with 2 bases spanning the gap. Germline loops: CDR1 MNHNS, CDR2 SASEGT. CDR3 residues: CASSDTNYGYTF. The sequenced CDR3 bases are TGTGCCAGCAGTGACACTAACTATGGC.

About this clone itself: The read comes to an end 3 residues before the CDR3 does, leaving the germline J gene to fill in the end. The chain combines TRBV6-1 with TRBJ1-6; D remains ambiguous. Germline CDR1 is MNHNS and CDR2 is SASEGT. The V end lost 3 bases, the J end lost 4 bases, and 10 bases lay between the germline ends. This CDR3 contains 15 residues. The part of the CDR3 DNA that was read is TGTGCCAGCAGTGAGGCAAGGGTTTATAATTCACCC. Translated: CASSEARVYNSP. The full CDR3 protein reads CASSEARVYNSPLHF.

In regard to this clone: The read is 3 residues too short to cover the CDR3 end, so that end is filled in from the germline J gene. This chain joins TRBV20-1 and TRBJ2-7; 8 bases align to TRBD1. Germline CDR1 reads DFQATT; CDR2 reads SNEGSKA (reference sequence). The V and J ends lost 4 bases and 5 bases, in that order; junction bases with no gene match: 13. The CDR3 spans 15 residues. The CDR3: CSAIPGQGDSNEQYF. Incomplete CDR3 DNA: TGCAGTGCTATCCCTGGACAGGGCGATTCTAACGAG.

The CDR3 bases that were read are TGTGCCAGCAGCGTAGACCGGACAGGGGCCTATGAG. It translates to CASSVDRTGAYE. The whole CDR3 protein reads CASSVDRTGAYEQFF. The chain couples TRBV9 to TRBJ2-1, with 9 bases matching TRBD1. The read terminates 3 residues ahead of where the CDR3 ends, so the germline J gene completes it. The germline V gene has CDR1 SGDLS and CDR2 YYNGEE. The trim removed 0 bases at V and 8 bases at J, leaving 6 bases unmatched. This CDR3 contains 15 residues.

With respect to this clone: The read ends 3 residues before the CDR3 terminus; that terminus is restored from the germline J gene. The J gene is TRBJ2-7, the V gene TRBV2, with 14 bases identical to TRBD2. This CDR3 spans 16 amino acids. Germline V lookup: CDR1 SNHLY, CDR2 FYNNEI. The junction had 2 bases not matched to a gene; V was cut back by 2 bases and J by 2 bases. The CDR3 region is CASSERGLAGAYEQYF. The DNA read from the CDR3 is TGTGCCAGCAGTGAAAGGGGACTAGCGGGGGCCTACGAG.

Worth noting for this clone: With the read ending 3 residues before the CDR3 end, the germline J gene is used to fill in that end. The chain links TRBV20-1 to TRBJ1-2; 9 positions agree with TRBD1. In germline, CDR1 is DFQATT, CDR2 SNEGSKA (reference sequence). The CDR3 totals 14 residues. The chain's CDR3 is CSARPEQGARGYTF. The CDR3 bases that were read are TGCAGTGCTAGGCCAGAACAGGGGGCGCGCGGC.

Concerning this clone: Read coverage stops 3 residues before the CDR3 terminus; the germline J gene supplies the remainder. The chain couples TRBV5-1 to TRBJ1-2; 7 bases fit TRBD1. V shed 4 bases, J shed 7 bases, and the junction held 13 bases outside the gene matches. Germline CDR1 is SGHRS and CDR2 is YFSETQ. The length of the CDR3 is 15 residues. The CDR3 is CASSLSLKGAGGYTF. The part of the CDR3 DNA that was read is TGCGCCAGCAGCCTCTCCCTAAAGGGGGCGGGTGGC.

A remark on this clone: The read terminates 3 residues before the CDR3 end, so the remaining end is supplied by the germline J gene. This chain uses TRBV7-2 with TRBJ2-2; D perhaps matches TRBD1 (6 bases). The CDR3 spans 15 residues. The germline CDR1 and CDR2 sequences are SGHTA and FQGNSA. Trimming took off 0 bases at V and 7 bases at J, with 12 bases between the two ends. CDR3 protein: CASSLARGRGGELFF. CDR3 DNA, as far as it was read: TGTGCCAGCAGCTTAGCCAGGGGTAGGGGCGGGGAG.

Notes on this clone: The observed sequence ends 3 residues before the CDR3 terminus, with the missing tail filled in from the germline J gene. V usage is TRBV2 and J usage is TRBJ1-3, with a possible D match to TRBD1 (5 bases). The CDR3 has 14 amino acids. The ends were cut back, 8 bases at V and 8 bases at J, with 19 bases in the middle. Per the germline V gene, CDR1 is SNHLY and CDR2 is FYNNEI. The CDR3 sequence is CASGQGQGAYTIYF. Partial CDR3 DNA: TGTGCCAGCGGGCAAGGCCAGGGCGCATACACC.

On this clone itself: Coverage ceases 3 residues before the CDR3 finishes, and the germline J gene fills in the end. The rearrangement links TRBV3-1 (or the pseudogene TRBV3-2) to TRBJ2-5; 12 bases agree with TRBD2. The V and J ends lost 2 bases and 5 bases, in that order; junction bases with no gene match: 3. Per germline, CDR1 LGHDT and CDR2 YNNKEL (reference sequence). The CDR3 contains 15 residues. The sequenced CDR3 bases are TGTGCCAGCAGCCAATCTAGCGGGGGGGCGGAGACC. Amino acid sequence: CASSQSSGGAET. Given in full, the CDR3 is CASSQSSGGAETQYF.